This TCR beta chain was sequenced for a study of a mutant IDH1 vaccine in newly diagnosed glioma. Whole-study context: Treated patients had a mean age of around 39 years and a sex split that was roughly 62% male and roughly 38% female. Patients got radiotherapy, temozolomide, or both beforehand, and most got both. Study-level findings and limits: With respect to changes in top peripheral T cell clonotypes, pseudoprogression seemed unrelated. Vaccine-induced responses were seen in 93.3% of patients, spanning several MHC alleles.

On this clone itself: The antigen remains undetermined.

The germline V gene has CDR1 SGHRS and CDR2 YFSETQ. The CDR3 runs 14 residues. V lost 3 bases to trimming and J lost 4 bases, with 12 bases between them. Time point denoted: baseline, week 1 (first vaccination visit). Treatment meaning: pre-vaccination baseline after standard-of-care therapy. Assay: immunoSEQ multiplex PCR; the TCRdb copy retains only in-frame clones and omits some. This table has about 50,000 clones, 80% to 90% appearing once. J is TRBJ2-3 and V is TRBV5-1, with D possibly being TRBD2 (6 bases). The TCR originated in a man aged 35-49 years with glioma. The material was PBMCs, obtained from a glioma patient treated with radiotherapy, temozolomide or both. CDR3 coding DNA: TGCGCCAGCAGCTCGGACTGGGAGGCAGATACGCAGTATTTT. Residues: CASSSDWEADTQYF.